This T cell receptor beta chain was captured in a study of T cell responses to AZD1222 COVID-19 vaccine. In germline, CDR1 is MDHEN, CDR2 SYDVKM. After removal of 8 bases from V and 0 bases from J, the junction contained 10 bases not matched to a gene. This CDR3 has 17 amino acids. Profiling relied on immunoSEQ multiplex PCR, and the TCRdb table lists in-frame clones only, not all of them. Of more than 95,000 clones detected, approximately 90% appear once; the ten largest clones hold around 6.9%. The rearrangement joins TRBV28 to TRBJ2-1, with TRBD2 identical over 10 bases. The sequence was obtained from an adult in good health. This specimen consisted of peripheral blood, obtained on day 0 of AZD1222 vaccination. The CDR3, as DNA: TGTGCCAGCGGAACCAGGACTAGCGGAATCTCCTACAATGAGCAGTTCTTC. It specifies CASGTRTSGISYNEQFF.